These T cell receptor beta chains were read from a single sample in a study of Ad26.COV2.S vaccination and SARS-CoV-2 variants. Assay: immunoSEQ multiplex PCR; the TCRdb copy retains only in-frame clones and omits some. The table shows roughly 320,000 clones, with 70% to 90% occurring only once. Source: peripheral blood, taken in a trial of Ad26.COV2.S vaccine versus placebo. These receptors were obtained from a person aged 18 to 65 who received the Ad26.COV2.S COVID-19 vaccine or a placebo. CDR3s include the opening cysteine and the closing phenylalanine or tryptophan. D genes are given only for firm matches. The size of a clone is reported for some rows only, either as once, few or many, or as a class for expanded clones.

.	TRBV5-1	TRBJ2-7	few	TGCGCCAGCAGCTTCCGAGCCGCCTACGAGCAGTACTTC	CASSFRAAYEQYF
.	TRBV6-5	TRBJ2-3	.	TGTGCCAGCAGTTACGACAGTAGCACAGATACGCAGTATTTT	CASSYDSSTDTQYF
.	TRBV6-5	TRBJ1-4	.	TGTGCCAGCAACCCAGGGGTTAATGAAAAACTGTTTTTT	CASNPGVNEKLFF
.	TRBV5-1	TRBJ1-6	.	TGCGCCAGCAGCCCCGGGGACGGCTCCTATAATTCACCCCTCCACTTT	CASSPGDGSYNSPLHF
.	TRBV28	TRBJ1-1	few	TGTGCCAGCAGTTTAACCCAGGCTGGGACTGAAGCTTTCTTT	CASSLTQAGTEAFF
TRBD1	TRBV5-4	TRBJ2-7	.	TGTGCCAGCAGCTTGGCAGGGGGCTTCTTCTCCTACGAGCAGTACTTC	CASSLAGGFFSYEQYF
TRBD1	TRBV5-1	TRBJ1-6	once	TGCGCCAGCAGCTGGGGACAGAGCAGCGGTAATTCACCCCTCCACTTT	CASSWGQSSGNSPLHF
.	TRBV2	TRBJ1-4	.	TGTGCCAGCAAGATGGGACTGTATACCGCAACTAATGAAAAACTGTTTTTT	CASKMGLYTATNEKLFF
.	TRBV24-1	TRBJ2-3	.	TGTGCCACCAGTGCCCCGGGGCAGAGCACAGATACGCAGTATTTT	CATSAPGQSTDTQYF
TRBD2	TRBV6-1	TRBJ2-3	.	TGTGCCAGCAGCGAACGGGCGGGGGACCTCACAGATACGCAGTATTTT	CASSERAGDLTDTQYF
.	TRBV4-2	TRBJ1-1	.	TGTGCCAGCAGCCAGCCCGCAGGGAGGACTGAAGCTTTCTTT	CASSQPAGRTEAFF
TRBD1	TRBV19	TRBJ1-1	.	TGTGCCAGTAGTATATCCGGGACAGTCGCTGAAGCTTTCTTT	CASSISGTVAEAFF
.	TRBV29-1	TRBJ1-1	once	TGCAGCGTTGGAGGCCGAACCTCCATGAACACTGAAGCTTTCTTT	CSVGGRTSMNTEAFF
.	TRBV20-1	TRBJ1-2	few	TGCAGTGCTAGTGGGAGTTTCGATGGCTACACCTTC	CSASGSFDGYTF
.	TRBV7-2	TRBJ2-7	.	TGTGCCAGCAGCTACGGGTCTAGCTCCTACGAGCAGTACTTC	CASSYGSSSYEQYF
.	TRBV5-1	TRBJ1-1	.	TGCGCCAGCAGCTTGGATTACCTTAACACTGAAGCTTTCTTT	CASSLDYLNTEAFF
TRBD1	TRBV5-1	TRBJ2-7	once	TGCGCCAGCAGCTTGGAATCGGGACAGTCCTACGAGCAGTACTTC	CASSLESGQSYEQYF
.	TRBV15	TRBJ2-2	.	TGTGCCACCAGCAGACCCGCAAGTAACACCGGGGAGCTGTTTTTT	CATSRPASNTGELFF
TRBD1	TRBV2	TRBJ2-5	.	TGTGCCAGCACCGACCACGGGGGACAGGGGCGAGGGACCCAGTACTTC	CASTDHGGQGRGTQYF
TRBD1	TRBV19	TRBJ2-2	.	TGTGCCAGTAGTATCTGGGACAGCACCGGGGAGCTGTTTTTT	CASSIWDSTGELFF
.	TRBV27	TRBJ2-7	.	TGTGCCAGCAGTTCTTCCTTCTCCTACGAGCAGTACTTC	CASSSSFSYEQYF
TRBD1	TRBV19	TRBJ1-2	.	TGTGCCAGTAGTCAGGGACAGGGAGTCTTTGGCTACACCTTC	CASSQGQGVFGYTF
.	TRBV19	TRBJ1-5	.	TGTGCCAGTAGTTCAGACAGAACCTTCAATCAGCCCCAGCATTTT	CASSSDRTFNQPQHF
.	TRBV5-1	TRBJ1-2	few	TGCGCCAGCAGCTTGCACAGGAACTATGGCTACACCTTC	CASSLHRNYGYTF
.	TRBV19	TRBJ1-1	.	TGTGCCAGTAGTATTCTAAAAGGTGCTGAAGCTTTCTTT	CASSILKGAEAFF
TRBD1	TRBV24-1	TRBJ2-5	.	TGTGCCACCAGTGAATCTACCGGGACAGGGGGCAAGGACTACCCAGAGACCCAGTACTTC	CATSESTGTGGKDYPETQYF
.	TRBV18	TRBJ2-7	.	TGTGCCAGCTCACCTATTATTGGGGGCGTGGAGTACGAGCAGTACTTC	CASSPIIGGVEYEQYF
.	TRBV6-4	TRBJ1-1	few	TGTGCCAGCAGTGAGACAGCGAACACTGAAGCTTTCTTT	CASSETANTEAFF
TRBD1	TRBV11-3	TRBJ2-5	.	TGTGCCAGCAGCTTAGGCCCGGGACAGGCGGAGACCCAGTACTTC	CASSLGPGQAETQYF
.	TRBV11-2	TRBJ2-1	.	TGTGCCAGCAGCTTAGTTGGGGGTTCCTACAATGAGCAGTTCTTC	CASSLVGGSYNEQFF
.	TRBV9	TRBJ2-5	.	TGTGCCAGCAGCCCCAGACTGCAAGAGACCCAGTACTTC	CASSPRLQETQYF
TRBD1	TRBV3-1/TRBV3-2	TRBJ1-6	.	TGTGCCAGCAGGGGTATGACAGGGAACACACCCCTCCACTTT	CASRGMTGNTPLHF
TRBD1	TRBV27	TRBJ1-2	.	TGTGCCAGCAGTCCAGCGACAGGGGGCGCAGATGGCTACACCTTC	CASSPATGGADGYTF
.	TRBV15	TRBJ1-2	.	TGTGCCACCAGCCCCGGGGTGGTAATCAGCTACACCTTC	CATSPGVVISYTF
.	TRBV4-1	TRBJ2-7	.	TGCGCCAGCAGCCAAGTGGGGAGCAGGGACAACTACGAGCAGTACTTC	CASSQVGSRDNYEQYF
.	TRBV7-5	TRBJ2-5	.	TGTGTCAGAAGCTTATTTCAGGGGAGCCACCAAGAGACCCAGTACTTC	CVRSLFQGSHQETQYF
.	TRBV4-2	TRBJ1-4	.	TGTGCCAGCAGCCGGACGGGGGACGATGAAAAACTGTTTTTT	CASSRTGDDEKLFF
TRBD1	TRBV23-1	TRBJ2-7	.	TGCGCCAGCAATCCTAGGGGGCTCTCCTACGAGCAGTACTTC	CASNPRGLSYEQYF
TRBD2	TRBV11-3	TRBJ2-3	.	TGTGCCAGCAGCTTGCGGGGGGGCAATGGCACAGATACGCAGTATTTT	CASSLRGGNGTDTQYF
TRBD1	TRBV2	TRBJ1-1	.	TGTGCCAGCAGGGACGGGACAGGGGGCTGGATCGGGAACACTGAAGCTTTCTTT	CASRDGTGGWIGNTEAFF
.	TRBV20-1	TRBJ1-5	.	TGCAGTGCTAGTTTCGGAGGGGGAGATCAGCCCCAGCATTTT	CSASFGGGDQPQHF
.	TRBV7-8	TRBJ2-3	.	TGTGCCAGCAGCTTATCGGGGTGGAGTGGGGGGAGGACAGATACGCAGTATTTT	CASSLSGWSGGRTDTQYF
.	TRBV21-1	TRBJ2-2	few	TGTGCCAGCAGCGGGACAGTCTCTACATACACCGGGGAGCTGTTTTTT	CASSGTVSTYTGELFF
TRBD2	TRBV5-1	TRBJ2-1	.	TGCGCCAGCAGCCCTAGCGGGAGCTCCTACAATGAGCAGTTCTTC	CASSPSGSSYNEQFF
TRBD2	TRBV9	TRBJ2-1	.	TGTGCCAGCAGTGGGACTAGCGCCTCTGATGAGCAGTTCTTC	CASSGTSASDEQFF
.	TRBV6-5	TRBJ1-5	.	TGTGCCAGCAGTTCCGATAGCAATCAGCCCCAGCATTTT	CASSSDSNQPQHF
.	TRBV5-6	TRBJ1-1	.	TGTGCCAGCAGCCCCAAGGGACTCTTGAACACTGAAGCTTTCTTT	CASSPKGLLNTEAFF
TRBD1	TRBV15	TRBJ1-2	few	TGTGCCACCAGCACACAATATACCGGGACAGCTAACTATGGCTACACCTTC	CATSTQYTGTANYGYTF